Each of the 32 T cell receptor beta chains below was sequenced from the same sample in a study of T cells in Graves' hyperthyroidism and ophthalmopathy. The source material, RNA transcripts, was used to amplify TCR beta CDR3 regions. Primed by the HTBI set, a first-round RT-PCR was run on the TCR CDR3. TCRdb reanalysed the multiplex PCR reads using MiXCR and keeps one entry per CDR3 protein. The sample lists around 340,000 distinct CDR3 sequences, approximately 18% occurring once. Sequencing was performed on blood. The receptors originated from a woman in her twenties or thirties with Graves' hyperthyroidism that later progressed to Graves' ophthalmopathy.

This clonotype was counted ten times or more. The chain combines TRBV2 with TRBJ2-2, with 11 bases lining up with TRBD2. This CDR3 contains 15 residues. Trimming removed 4 bases from V and 6 bases from J; junction bases left unmatched: 4. Germline V CDR1 and CDR2: SNHLY, FYNNEI. CDR3: CASSAGTSGPGELFF. Written as DNA, the CDR3 is TGTGCCAGCAGTGCAGGGACTAGCGGCCCCGGGGAGCTGTTTTTT. The full variable domain, with the rest looked up from reference TRBV2 and TRBJ2-2, is EPEVTQTPSHQVTQMGQEVILRCVPISNHLYFYWYRQILGQKVEFLVSFYNNEISEKSEIFDDQFSVERPDGSNFTLKIRSTKLEDSAMYFCASSAGTSGPGELFFGEGSRLTVL.

This clonotype has a count of ten or more. The chain is built from TRBV15 and TRBJ2-3; D assignment may be TRBD1 or TRBD2 (5 bases each). CDR1 is LNHNV and CDR2 is YYDKDF in the germline V gene (reference sequence). V was shortened by 4 bases and J by 3 bases, with 20 bases between the two germline ends. This CDR3 has 17 residues. The CDR3 reads CATSNSPGPPITDTQYF. In DNA form, the CDR3 reads TGTGCCACCAGCAACTCACCGGGACCCCCCATTACAGATACGCAGTATTTT.

The chain has TRBV19 and TRBJ2-7; 8 positions match TRBD1. V shed 4 bases and J 2 bases; nucleotides not matched to a gene: 4. The CDR3 length is 14 residues. The germline gives CDR1 LNHDA, CDR2 SQIVND (reference sequence). DNA of the CDR3: TGTGCCAGTAGTAGGACAGGGCCAACCTACGAGCAGTACTTC. This codes for CASSRTGPTYEQYF.

The chain combines TRBV6-1 with TRBJ1-3; the D gene is possibly TRBD1 (5 bases). Per the germline V gene, CDR1 is MNHNS and CDR2 is SASEGT. This CDR3 has 14 amino acids. V was pared by 2 bases and J by 2 bases, with 7 bases between. The CDR3 coding sequence is TGTGCCAGCAGTGAAATCAGGGCTGGAAACACCATATATTTT. Amino acids: CASSEIRAGNTIYF.

The rearrangement links TRBV13 to TRBJ2-3; possibly TRBD1 for D (5 bases). In germline, CDR1 is PRHDT, CDR2 FYEKMQ (reference sequence). The CDR3 totals 15 residues. V was trimmed by 3 bases and J by 2 bases, leaving 12 bases between them. CDR3 protein: CASSLFRGFTDTQYF. In nucleotides, the CDR3 is TGTGCCAGCAGCTTGTTTAGGGGTTTCACAGATACGCAGTATTTT.

The table lists this clonotype with many counts. The CDR3 bases are TGTGCCAGCTCACCACGGTATATCACTGGAACCTACGAGCAGTACTTC. Its translation is CASSPRYITGTYEQYF. The chain is built from TRBV18 and TRBJ2-7, with unresolved D. This CDR3 is built from 16 residues. The V end lost 1 base, the J end lost 2 bases, and 15 bases lay between the germline ends. In germline, CDR1 is KGHSH, CDR2 LQKENI.

The chain has TRBV9 and TRBJ1-3, with D unclear. Germline V gives CDR1 SGDLS, CDR2 YYNGEE. This CDR3 has 15 residues. Trimming took off 0 bases at V and 4 bases at J, with 11 bases between the two ends. The CDR3 nucleotides read TGTGCCAGCAGCGTAGATGACGCCAAAGGAAACACCATATATTTT. Its protein product is CASSVDDAKGNTIYF.

This clonotype has a count of ten or more. J is TRBJ2-2 and V is TRBV5-1; no reliable D call. The CDR3 totals 15 residues. The germline V gene encodes CDR1 SGHRS and CDR2 YFSETQ. V shed 4 bases and J shed 3 bases, with 13 bases lying between them. The CDR3 DNA follows: TGCGCCAGCAGCCCCCTTCTGGGCGACACCGGGGAGCTGTTTTTT. Its protein product is CASSPLLGDTGELFF.

The V gene is TRBV12-5, the J gene TRBJ2-2; D perhaps matches TRBD2 (5 bases). Per germline, CDR1 LGHNT and CDR2 FRNRAP. The ends were cut back, 0 bases at V and 7 bases at J, with 12 bases in the middle. The CDR3 has 15 residues. In nucleotides, the CDR3 is TGTGCTAGTGGTTTGGTTTCAGCGGAAGTCGGGGAGCTGTTTTTT. It translates to CASGLVSAEVGELFF. Combining the CDR3 with reference TRBV12-5 and TRBJ2-2 gives the whole variable domain DARVTQTPRHKVTEMGQEVTMRCQPILGHNTVFWYRQTMMQGLELLAYFRNRAPLDDSGMPKDRFSAEMPDATLATLKIQPSEPRDSAVYFCASGLVSAEVGELFFGEGSRLTVL.

This clonotype was counted ten times or more. CDR3 sequence: CATGQGGTEAFF. In DNA form, the CDR3 reads TGTGCCACCGGACAGGGCGGCACTGAAGCTTTCTTT. V is TRBV12-3 or TRBV12-4 and J is TRBJ1-1, with TRBD1 identical over 8 bases. Trimming at V came to 10 bases and at J to 4 bases, leaving 5 bases not matched to a gene. This CDR3 contains 12 residues.

The V and J genes are TRBV4-2 and TRBJ1-2; D unresolved. V dropped 5 bases and J dropped 4 bases, with 8 bases sitting between them. The CDR3 totals 12 residues. Germline V gene sequence: CDR1 LGHNA, CDR2 YNFKEQ. In DNA, the CDR3 is TGTGCCAGCAGCTTGTCTACCTATGGCTACACCTTC. It encodes CASSLSTYGYTF.

This clonotype was observed at least ten times. V and J are TRBV7-9 and TRBJ2-5, with D perhaps matching TRBD2 (5 bases). Trimming cost V 3 bases and J 9 bases, with 14 bases left between them. The germline gives CDR1 SEHNR, CDR2 FQNEAQ (reference sequence). CDR3 size: 13 residues. This chain's CDR3 is CASSFPSGKAQYF. CDR3 nucleotide sequence: TGTGCCAGCAGCTTCCCATCGGGGAAGGCCCAGTACTTC.

This clonotype has at least ten counts. This sequence joins TRBV11-3 and TRBJ2-1, with D tentatively TRBD2 (5 bases). Germline-derived CDR1 and CDR2 are SGHNT and YENEEA. This CDR3 has 13 amino acids. V dropped 7 bases and J dropped 4 bases, with 11 bases sitting between them. The CDR3 region has the DNA TGTGCCAGCAACGCGGGTTCGTACAATGAGCAGTTCTTC. Translating it yields CASNAGSYNEQFF.

The CDR3 region is CASGGGGRGTGELFF. DNA of the CDR3: TGTGCCAGCGGGGGTGGGGGGCGAGGAACCGGGGAGCTGTTTTTT. The gene calls are TRBV2 and TRBJ2-2, with D perhaps being TRBD1 or TRBD2 (6 bases each). V was cut by 8 bases and J by 5 bases, with 18 bases left in between. This CDR3 comprises 15 residues. CDR1 SNHLY and CDR2 FYNNEI come from the germline V gene.

J is TRBJ1-5 and V is TRBV20-1, with TRBD1 matching 10 bases. CDR3 size: 15 residues. CDR1 is DFQATT and CDR2 is SNEGSKA in the germline V gene (reference sequence). Trimming took 6 bases from V and 2 from J; bases not matched to a gene: 7. CDR3 residues: CSARDRGSGNQPQHF. DNA of the CDR3: TGCAGTGCAAGGGACAGGGGATCGGGCAATCAGCCCCAGCATTTT.

This clonotype was picked up many times. V gene TRBV11-2 combines with J gene TRBJ2-1; D gene ambiguous. Looked up from germline, CDR1 is SGHAT and CDR2 is FQNNGV. This CDR3 is built from 13 residues. V lost 5 bases, J lost 7 bases, and 12 bases lay in between. The CDR3 protein is CASSLRLANEQFF. Written as DNA, the CDR3 is TGTGCCAGCAGCCTCCGATTAGCAAATGAGCAGTTCTTC.

Many counts were recorded for this clonotype. V and J are TRBV12-5 and TRBJ1-5; a possible D gene is TRBD1 (6 bases). The CDR3 loop spans 16 amino acids. V shed 4 bases and J shed 0 bases, with 13 bases lying between them. Germline V gene sequence: CDR1 LGHNT, CDR2 FRNRAP. DNA of the CDR3: TGTGCTAGTGGTTCGACAGGCGATATTAGCAATCAGCCCCAGCATTTT. Protein: CASGSTGDISNQPQHF. Full variable domain (outside the CDR3, taken from reference TRBV12-5 and TRBJ1-5): DARVTQTPRHKVTEMGQEVTMRCQPILGHNTVFWYRQTMMQGLELLAYFRNRAPLDDSGMPKDRFSAEMPDATLATLKIQPSEPRDSAVYFCASGSTGDISNQPQHFGDGTRLSIL.

This clonotype has a count of ten or more. The germline gene is not matched at one end of the junction; a read error may be the cause. V gene TRBV4-1 combines with J gene TRBJ1-1, with TRBD1 identical over 7 bases. The CDR3 length is 13 residues. Germline CDR1 and CDR2: MGHRA and YSYEKL. CDR3 nucleotides: TGTGCCAGCAGTAGACAGGGTGACACTGAAGCTTTCTTT. This sequence encodes CASSRQGDTEAFF.

This clonotype was seen at least ten times. The chain employs TRBV28 and TRBJ1-1; 7 bases fit TRBD1. After removal of 8 bases from V and 7 bases from J, the junction contained 4 bases not matched to a gene. The CDR3 sequence is 11 residues long. Germline values: CDR1 MDHEN, CDR2 SYDVKM. In DNA, the CDR3 is TGTGCCAGCTCTTGGGACAGTGAAGCTTTCTTT. Encoded protein: CASSWDSEAFF.

The table lists this clonotype with many counts. The chain uses TRBV2 and TRBJ2-7; no definite D call. V was pared by 6 bases and J by 1 base, with 7 bases between. CDR3 length: 12 amino acids. The germline gives CDR1 SNHLY, CDR2 FYNNEI. CDR3 coding DNA: TGTGCCAGCAGGGACGGATCCTACGAGCAGTACTTC. Translating gives CASRDGSYEQYF.

This clonotype was seen ten or more times. The V and J genes are TRBV12-3 or TRBV12-4 and TRBJ1-2; 7 bases map to TRBD1. Trimming cost V 4 bases and J 6 bases; bases outside gene matches: 14. The CDR3 is 16 residues long. The CDR3 sequence: CASSSPTGARGNGYTF. The CDR3 DNA sequence: TGTGCCAGCAGTTCCCCTACAGGGGCCCGGGGTAATGGCTACACCTTC.

This clonotype was seen many times. This chain connects TRBV28 to TRBJ2-5; D is unresolved. Trimming took off 3 bases at V and 4 bases at J, with 9 bases between the two ends. The CDR3 consists of 13 residues. Germline V gene lookup returns CDR1 MDHEN and CDR2 SYDVKM. CDR3: CASSFTLIETQYF. In nucleotides, the CDR3 is TGTGCCAGCAGTTTCACTCTCATAGAGACCCAGTACTTC.

There are a few counts of this clonotype. This chain links TRBV4-1 with TRBJ2-4, with 9 bases identical to TRBD1. Germline CDR1 and CDR2: MGHRA and YSYEKL. V lost 4 bases to trimming and J lost 7 bases; unmatched junction nucleotides: 11. This CDR3 has 16 residues. CDR3 residues: CASSPPDRGWQNIQYF. For the CDR3, the DNA is TGCGCCAGCAGCCCCCCGGACAGGGGTTGGCAGAACATTCAGTACTTC.

V and J are TRBV11-3 and TRBJ2-1; D is possibly TRBD1 (5 bases). Looked up from germline, CDR1 is SGHNT and CDR2 is YENEEA. V was clipped by 5 bases and J by 6 bases, with 11 bases between them. CDR3 length equals 13 residues. CDR3 residues: CASSGARGNEQFF. CDR3 sequence (DNA): TGTGCCAGCAGCGGAGCTAGGGGCAATGAGCAGTTCTTC.

This clonotype came up many times. V gene TRBV7-8 combines with J gene TRBJ2-7, with D hard to call. The CDR3 is 15 amino acids. V was trimmed by 3 bases and J by 0 bases, leaving 12 bases between them. Looked up from germline, CDR1 is SGHVS and CDR2 is FQNEAQ. The CDR3 loop is CASSLLAGYSYEQYF. The CDR3 DNA reads TGTGCCAGCAGCTTGTTAGCAGGTTACTCCTACGAGCAGTACTTC.

This CDR3 is CASSQDATGVPEAFF. The CDR3 DNA is TGTGCCAGCAGCCAAGACGCGACAGGGGTTCCTGAAGCTTTCTTT. The rearrangement links TRBV14 to TRBJ1-1; 8 nucleotides match TRBD1. CDR1 SGHDN and CDR2 FVKESK come from the germline V gene. The V segment lost 0 bases and the J segment 6 bases; nucleotides outside the gene matches: 6. This CDR3 contains 15 residues. The variable domain in full, completed from reference TRBV14 and TRBJ1-1, reads EAGVTQFPSHSVIEKGQTVTLRCDPISGHDNLYWYRRVMGKEIKFLLHFVKESKQDESGMPNNRFLAERTGGTYSTLKVQPAELEDSGVYFCASSQDATGVPEAFFGQGTRLTVV.

This clonotype was found a few times. The CDR3 region has the DNA TGTGCCAGCAGCCAAGATTTTACTAGCGGGAGGCCCTTCTACAATGAGCAGTTCTTC. This gives the protein CASSQDFTSGRPFYNEQFF. V and J are TRBV3-1 and TRBJ2-1; 12 bases are shared with TRBD2. The V and J ends lost 0 bases and 3 bases, in that order; junction bases with no gene match: 9. Germline assignment: CDR1 LGHDT and CDR2 YNNKEL (reference sequence). The CDR3 covers 19 residues.

Many counts were recorded for this clonotype. The gene calls are TRBV12-3 or TRBV12-4 and TRBJ2-6, with no clear D. V lost 1 base to trimming and J lost 1 base, with 5 bases between them. CDR3 size: 15 residues. As DNA, the CDR3 is TGTGCCAGCAGTTTAGGGAATTCTGGGGCCAACGTCCTGACTTTC. Translation: CASSLGNSGANVLTF.

In its sample, this clonotype was seen a few times. The chain links TRBV4-1 to TRBJ2-7; no firm D call. Deletions cut 0 bases from V and 2 bases from J, with 8 bases between. The CDR3 is 14 amino acids. Germline V gene lookup returns CDR1 MGHRA and CDR2 YSYEKL. The chain's CDR3 is CASSQDVPTYEQYF. The CDR3 coding sequence is TGCGCCAGCAGCCAAGATGTACCAACCTACGAGCAGTACTTC.

This clonotype was counted many times. The chain couples TRBV10-2 to TRBJ2-7; D not resolved. Germline-derived CDR1 and CDR2 are WSHSY and SAAADI. The CDR3 extends over 13 amino acids. V lost 6 bases and J lost 5, with 14 bases in between. CDR3 protein: CASRYTNTDEQYF. Written as DNA, the CDR3 is TGCGCCAGCAGGTATACCAACACGGACGAGCAGTACTTC.

This clonotype was seen a handful of times. J is TRBJ1-2 and V is TRBV7-9; 9 nucleotides match TRBD1. Unmatched junction bases numbered 10, after V lost 5 bases and J lost 0 bases. The CDR3 is made up of 17 amino acids. Germline V lookup: CDR1 SEHNR, CDR2 FQNEAQ (reference sequence). The CDR3 sequence: CASSATGGAAANYGYTF. As DNA, the CDR3 is TGTGCCAGCAGCGCTACAGGGGGCGCAGCGGCTAACTATGGCTACACCTTC.

This rearrangement joins TRBV6-1 to TRBJ1-5, with 7 bases identical to TRBD1. Germline V gene lookup returns CDR1 MNHNS and CDR2 SASEGT. Trimming took 7 bases from V and 4 from J; bases not matched to a gene: 7. This CDR3 is 14 amino acids long. The CDR3 sequence: CASKSTQGNQPQHF. The CDR3 DNA is TGTGCCAGCAAGTCCACACAGGGGAATCAGCCCCAGCATTTT.